The clone carrying this TCR beta chain appeared a single time. Its antigen is unidentified. Using immunoSEQ multiplex PCR, the repertoire was profiled, and TCRdb retains in-frame clones only, with some absent. The data hold 120,000 or so clones, with 75% to 85% observed a single time. These data are taken from a study of T cell responses to AZD1222 COVID-19 vaccine. Findings and caveats of the study: Vaccine-associated CD4 TCRs ranged over spike, dominating at 160-218 and 743-854. The repertoires were collected only after the peak T cell response. It should be noted that donors were predominantly white British and more often female, and clonal diversity was possibly underestimated.

Samples with a second dose at about 4 or about 12 weeks were pooled together. This clonotype was obtained from an adult who received the AZD1222 COVID-19 vaccine. The sample in question was peripheral blood, obtained 28 days after the second AZD1222 dose.

CDR3 region: CATSESARGYTF. CDR3 DNA: TGTGCCACCAGTGAGTCGGCCCGTGGCTACACCTTC. J is TRBJ1-2 and V is TRBV24-1; D ambiguous. Trimming took 4 bases from V and 7 from J, leaving 9 bases between them. Germline CDR1 reads KGHDR; CDR2 reads SFDVKD. This CDR3 has 12 residues.